This T cell receptor beta chain was found in a study of blood T cell repertoires in COVID-19. Original processing methods: Amplifying reference gene primers gave estimates of nucleated cell counts. TCRdb's table, derived via immunoSEQ multiplex PCR, lists solely in-frame clones and lacks some. The V and J calls and clone size were taken over from that table, and D and trimming were inferred from the DNA. This sample has 200,000 to 300,000 clones; more than 90% occur once, and the top ten carry 2.6%. The CDR3 is 15 amino acids. Per germline, CDR1 SEHNR and CDR2 FQNEAQ (reference sequence). Between the trimmed V and J ends, which lost 4 bases and 5 bases, there was a span of 17 bases.

The sequencing input was peripheral blood. The receptor comes from a person aged 18 to 35 with COVID-19, enrolled during active disease. The V gene is TRBV7-9, the J gene TRBJ2-5; possible D gene TRBD2, 6 bases. CDR3: CASSSWTQGGETQYF. The CDR3 region has the DNA TGTGCCAGCAGCTCGTGGACTCAGGGAGGCGAGACCCAGTACTTC.